This T cell receptor (beta chain) was sequenced for a study of cytomegalovirus exposure and HLA in healthy donors. Notes on the study in general: Previously analyzed data showed that most TCR beta V segments were productive at a frequency of about 90% or about 30%.

The PCR used 60 Vbeta and 13 Jbeta primers. The data were produced by immunoSEQ multiplex PCR, yet TCRdb's version contains in-frame clones alone and is incomplete. The sample comprises 90,000 to 120,000 clones, around 69% of which are singletons, and roughly 2.3% rests with the top ten. Healthy donors of bone marrow made up the group. On this clone: As yet, its antigen is unknown.

The V and J ends lost 5 bases and 2 bases respectively, with 11 bases between them. Germline V gives CDR1 SGHKS, CDR2 YYEKEE (reference sequence). The CDR3 loop spans 15 amino acids. The sequence came from a man aged 18 to 35 in good health and CMV-seronegative. The chain is built from TRBV5-5 and TRBJ2-6; D is possibly TRBD1 (6 bases). The sequenced material came from PBMCs. The DNA for the CDR3 is TGTGCCAGCAGACCACAGGGTGCTGGGGCCAACGTCCTGACTTTC. Translated, it gives CASRPQGAGANVLTF.